Sequencing of this T cell receptor beta chain was carried out in a study of OX40 agonist ivuxolimab in advanced cancers. Overall study: Cohort: around 79% men, mean age about 60, aged about 23 to 79.

The data were produced by immunoSEQ multiplex PCR, yet TCRdb's version contains in-frame clones alone and is incomplete. Counted here are some 80,000 clones, about nine tenths occurring once; the ten biggest clones make up roughly 0.38%. From germline, CDR1 is ENHRY and CDR2 SYGVKD. This CDR3 spans 16 amino acids. This specimen was CD4+ or CD8+ T cells sorted from blood, taken in a trial of the OX40 agonist ivuxolimab. The source is an adult with an advanced solid tumor such as melanoma, head and neck, liver or kidney cancer. V is TRBV10-3 and J is TRBJ2-5; 15 nucleotides align to TRBD2. The J call is in doubt because the DNA end fits TRBJ2-7 better. The CDR3 region is CAISQTGTSGRYEQYF. The CDR3 region has the DNA TGTGCCATCAGTCAAACCGGGACTAGCGGGAGGTACGAGCAGTACTTC.